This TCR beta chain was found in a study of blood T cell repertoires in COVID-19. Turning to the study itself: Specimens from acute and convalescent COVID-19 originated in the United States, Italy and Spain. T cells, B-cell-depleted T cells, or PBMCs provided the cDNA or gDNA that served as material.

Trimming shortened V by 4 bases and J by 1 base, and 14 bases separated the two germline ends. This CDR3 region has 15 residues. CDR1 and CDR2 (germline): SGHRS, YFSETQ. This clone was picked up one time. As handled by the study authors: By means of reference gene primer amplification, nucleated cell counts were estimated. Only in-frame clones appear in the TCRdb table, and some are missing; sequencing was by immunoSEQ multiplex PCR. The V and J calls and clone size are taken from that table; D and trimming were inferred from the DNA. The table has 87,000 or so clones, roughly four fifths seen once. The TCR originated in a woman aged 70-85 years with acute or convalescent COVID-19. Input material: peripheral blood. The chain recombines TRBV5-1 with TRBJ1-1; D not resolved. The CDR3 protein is CASSHNGRENTEAFF. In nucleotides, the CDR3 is TGCGCCAGCAGCCACAATGGACGGGAGAACACTGAAGCTTTCTTT. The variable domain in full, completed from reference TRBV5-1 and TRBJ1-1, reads KAGVTQTPRYLIKTRGQQVTLSCSPISGHRSVSWYQQTPGQGLQFLFEYFSETQRNKGNFPGRFSGRQFSNSRSEMNVSTLELGDSALYLCASSHNGRENTEAFFGQGTRLTVV.